The clone carrying this TCR beta chain was detected ten times or more. Its antigen is still unknown. Previously published methods and listed TCR primers were used for the bulk TCR libraries. TCRdb ran MiXCR on the PCR reads and lists one entry per CDR3 protein. The sample has about 510,000 distinct CDR3 sequences; approximately 25% are singletons. V was clipped by 6 bases and J by 9 bases, with 23 bases between them. Germline loops: CDR1 MNHEY, CDR2 SVGEGT. This CDR3 is 16 amino acids long. This entry comes from a study of molecular identifiers for immune sequencing clone quantification. Study at large: Replicates partitioned RNA from around 18,000 or 91,000 naive CD8 cells into five parts, sequencing four.

Study results and limitations: Among 800,000 to 1,000,000 naive cells, as was reported, spiked Jurkat TCR RNA from one cell was detectable.

This chain connects TRBV6-2 or TRBV6-3 to TRBJ2-2; D gene unclear. The sequence was obtained from a human donor in good health. Some libraries in this study had Jurkat cell RNA spiked in. Material: naive CD8+ T cells from blood, with Jurkat cell RNA spiked in. Noted subset: FACS-sorted CD8+CD4-CCR7+CD45RA+ naive T cells. CDR3 in amino acids: CASSVSLPSLFWELFF. The CDR3 coding sequence is TGTGCCAGCAGCGTGTCGTTGCCTTCCCTTTTCTGGGAGCTGTTTTTT.